The clone carrying this T cell receptor (beta chain) has only a few counts. Its antigen is as yet unknown. Multiplex PCR amplified the TCR beta CDR3 region. Its first round ran for approximately 11 cycles with 32 V and 13 J primers. Using its own MiXCR run on the multiplex PCR reads, TCRdb lists one record per CDR3 protein. The data hold roughly 2,000 distinct CDR3 sequences, with approximately 35% observed a single time. Bulk tumor genomic DNA (600 ng per sample) served as template. Doctors removed several biopsies from each primary tumor during surgery, keeping them far apart. Patients with untreated, newly diagnosed non-small cell lung cancer underwent curative surgery. This specimen belongs to a study of immune heterogeneity within non-small cell lung tumors. Study-wide results and limits: With local tumor mutational burden, local T-cell clonality showed a moderate but significant correlation (R around 0.37).

The sequenced sample was lung tumor tissue. The receptor was derived from a man aged 65-85 years with non-small cell lung cancer.

This CDR3 is CASSQHRAPGDTQYF. CDR3 in DNA: TGTGCCAGTAGTCAACACAGGGCCCCGGGAGATACGCAGTATTTT. The J gene is TRBJ2-3, the V gene TRBV19, with D possibly matching TRBD1 (6 bases). The ends were cut back, 5 bases at V and 5 bases at J, with 17 bases in the middle. Germline CDR1 LNHDA, CDR2 SQIVND (reference sequence). The CDR3 has 15 amino acids.